One sample yielded the 4 T cell receptor beta chains listed below, sequenced in a study of T cell changes during pregnancy in multiple sclerosis. Libraries were prepared by immunoSEQ multiplex PCR; TCRdb keeps only in-frame clonotypes and omits some of them. The repertoire holds 20,000 to 25,000 clones, with 90% to 95% as singletons. This sample comprised CD8+ T cells from peripheral blood mononuclear cells, obtained in the third trimester of pregnancy. Receptors were obtained from a female donor with multiple sclerosis, enrolled in a pregnancy study.

The chain carries TRBV9 and TRBJ1-2; 9 bases are a match to TRBD1. V lost 0 bases and J lost 3; bases outside the gene matches: 3. This CDR3 has 15 amino acids. Germline CDR1 is SGDLS and CDR2 is YYNGEE. The CDR3 DNA reads as TGTGCCAGCAGCGTAGGGGACAGGGCCTACTATGGCTACACCTTC. It specifies CASSVGDRAYYGYTF.

Only one count was recorded for this clone. The chain uses TRBV7-8 and TRBJ1-4; 10 nucleotides agree with TRBD1. Germline V CDR1 and CDR2: SGHVS, FQNEAQ. Losses at the gene ends were 2 bases for V and 6 bases for J; bases not matched to a gene: 12. This CDR3 has 18 residues. The CDR3 bases are TGTGCCAGCAGCTTATTAGACAGGGGGCGCGGGGGGGATGAAAAACTGTTTTTT. This codes for CASSLLDRGRGGDEKLFF. The variable domain in full, with the rest retrieved from reference TRBV7-8 and TRBJ1-4, is GAGVSQSPRYKVAKRGQDVALRCDPISGHVSLFWYQQALGQGPEFLTYFQNEAQLDKSGLPSDRFFAERPEGSVSTLKIQRTQQEDSAVYLCASSLLDRGRGGDEKLFFGSGTQLSVL.

The chain links TRBV19 to TRBJ1-2; 8 nucleotides align to TRBD1. The germline V gene encodes CDR1 LNHDA and CDR2 SQIVND (reference sequence). Trimming at V came to 0 bases and at J to 4 bases, leaving 10 bases not matched to a gene. The CDR3 runs to 17 residues. The chain's CDR3 is CASSIDGAGGAGYGYTF. The CDR3 nucleotides are TGTGCCAGTAGTATAGACGGCGCAGGGGGCGCGGGCTATGGCTACACCTTC.

The chain uses TRBV4-1 and TRBJ1-1; TRBD1 might be the D (5 bases). This CDR3 is built from 14 residues. Trimming took off 4 bases at V and 5 bases at J, with 14 bases between the two ends. Looked up from germline, CDR1 is MGHRA and CDR2 is YSYEKL. The CDR3 is CASSLTEGWTEAFF. The CDR3 DNA sequence: TGCGCCAGCAGCCTGACGGAGGGGTGGACTGAAGCTTTCTTT.